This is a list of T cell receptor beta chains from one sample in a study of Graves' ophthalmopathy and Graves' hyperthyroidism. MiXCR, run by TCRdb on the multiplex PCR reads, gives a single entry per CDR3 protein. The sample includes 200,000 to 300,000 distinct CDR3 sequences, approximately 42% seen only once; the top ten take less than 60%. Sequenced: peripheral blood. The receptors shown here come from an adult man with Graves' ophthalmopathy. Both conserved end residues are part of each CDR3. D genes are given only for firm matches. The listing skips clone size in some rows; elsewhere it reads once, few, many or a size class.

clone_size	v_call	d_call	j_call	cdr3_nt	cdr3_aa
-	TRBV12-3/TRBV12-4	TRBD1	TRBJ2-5	TGTGCCAGCAGCACCGGACAGGGGGCGAAGGAGACCCAGTACTTC	CASSTGQGAKETQYF
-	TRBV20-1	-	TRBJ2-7	TGCAGTGCTAGAGAGTCTTACAGGGGACTCTACGAGCAGTACTTC	CSARESYRGLYEQYF
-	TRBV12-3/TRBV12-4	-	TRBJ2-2	TGTGCCACACAGGTGGGGGGGAACACCGGGGAGCTGTTTTTT	CATQVGGNTGELFF
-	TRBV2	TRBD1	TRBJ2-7	TGTGCCAGCAGTTATGCACCGGGACAGGGTGGCGAGCAGTACTTC	CASSYAPGQGGEQYF
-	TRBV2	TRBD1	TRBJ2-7	TGTGCCAGCAGTGATCAGGGGGCGAGCTCCTACGAGCAGTACTTC	CASSDQGASSYEQYF
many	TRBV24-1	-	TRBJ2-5	TGTGCCACCAGCCGCCCGGGGCAAGAGACCCAGTACTTC	CATSRPGQETQYF
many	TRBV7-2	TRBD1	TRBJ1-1	TGTGCCAGCAGCTTGGACAGGGGGGGGACTGAAGCTTTCTTT	CASSLDRGGTEAFF
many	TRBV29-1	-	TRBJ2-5	TGCAGCGTTGAAGGACAGGCGGCCTTTCAAGAGACCCAGTACTTC	CSVEGQAAFQETQYF
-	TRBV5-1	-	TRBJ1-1	TGCGCCAGCAGCTTGGGCAGTGGTGGCACTGAAGCTTTCTTT	CASSLGSGGTEAFF
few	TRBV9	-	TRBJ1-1	TGTGCCAGCAGCGCCCCGGGGTCGAGAACTGAAGCTTTCTTT	CASSAPGSRTEAFF
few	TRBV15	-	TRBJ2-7	TGTGCCACCAGCAGAGATAGTAGCTCCTACGAGCAGTACTTC	CATSRDSSSYEQYF
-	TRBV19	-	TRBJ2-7	TGTGCCAGTAGTATGGAAGACACGTACGAGCAGTACTTC	CASSMEDTYEQYF
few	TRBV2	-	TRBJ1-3	TGTGCCAGCAGTAGAGAGGGGGGAAGATCTGGAAACACCATATATTTT	CASSREGGRSGNTIYF
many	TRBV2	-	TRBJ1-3	TGTGCCAGCAGGTTCAGGGGTACTGGAAACACCATATATTTT	CASRFRGTGNTIYF
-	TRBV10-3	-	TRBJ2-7	TGTGCCAGCAGTTGGGGGTTCGAGCAGTACTTC	CASSWGFEQYF
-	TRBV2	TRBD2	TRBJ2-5	TGTGCCAGCAGTGAAGAGGGGACTAGCGGAGGAGAGACCCAGTACTTC	CASSEEGTSGGETQYF
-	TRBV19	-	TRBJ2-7	TGTGCCAGTATCCCCAACGAGCGGTACTTC	CASIPNERYF
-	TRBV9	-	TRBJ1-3	TGTGCCAGCAGCCCCACCGGGTCCTTCTCTGGAAACACCATATATTTT	CASSPTGSFSGNTIYF
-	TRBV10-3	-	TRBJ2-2	TGTGCCAGCAGGAGCCTCGGGAGATCCGGGGAGCTGTTTTTT	CASRSLGRSGELFF
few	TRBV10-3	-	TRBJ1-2	TGTGCCATCAGTAACCCTCCCCCGGATAGCTTAAACTATGGCTACACCTTC	CAISNPPPDSLNYGYTF
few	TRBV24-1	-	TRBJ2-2	TGTGCCACCAGTGAGGCAGGGAACACCGGGGAGCTGTTTTTT	CATSEAGNTGELFF
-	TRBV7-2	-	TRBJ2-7	TGTGCCAGCAGCCAAGGAGGGAGGCCAGGGGGTAACTTC	CASSQGGRPGGNF
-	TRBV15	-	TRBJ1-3	TGTGCCACCAGCCAGGGAGGAAACACCATATATTTT	CATSQGGNTIYF
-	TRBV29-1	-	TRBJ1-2	TGCAGTGCTCGAATGGGGCGTTATGGCTACACCTTC	CSARMGRYGYTF
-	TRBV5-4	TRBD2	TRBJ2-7	TGTGCCAGCAGCTTGGTTACTAGCGGGGGAACCTACGAGCAGTACTTC	CASSLVTSGGTYEQYF
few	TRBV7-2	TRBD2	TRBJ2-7	TGTGCCAGCAGCTGGGGACTAGCGTACGAGCAGTACTTC	CASSWGLAYEQYF
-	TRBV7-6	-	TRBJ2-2	TGTGCCAGCCCACCCCGAGAAAACACCGGGGAGCTGTTTTTT	CASPPRENTGELFF
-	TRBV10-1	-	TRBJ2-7	TGCGCCAGCATCACCCCCTCCCAGAACTCCTACGAGCAGTACTTC	CASITPSQNSYEQYF
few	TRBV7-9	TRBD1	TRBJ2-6	TGTGCCAGCAGCTTAGCAAGGTGGACAGGGGTCGGGGCCAACGTCCTGACTTTC	CASSLARWTGVGANVLTF
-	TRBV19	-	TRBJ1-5	TGTGCCAGTAGTAAGGGTAGAGAGGAGCCCCAGCATTTT	CASSKGREEPQHF
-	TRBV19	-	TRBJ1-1	TGTGCCAGTAGTATCCCTTCACAGGAGATGAACACTGAAGCTTTCTTT	CASSIPSQEMNTEAFF
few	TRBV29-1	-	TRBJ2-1	TGCAGCGTTGAAAGAACGGACAGACTTGACAATGAGCAGTTCTTC	CSVERTDRLDNEQFF
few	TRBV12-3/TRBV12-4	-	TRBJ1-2	TGTGCCAGCAGTTTTTTGGGGGGATCTGCCGGCTACACCTTC	CASSFLGGSAGYTF
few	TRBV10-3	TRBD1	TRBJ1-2	TGTGCCATCAGTCGACAGGGAGAAAACTATGGCTACACCTTC	CAISRQGENYGYTF
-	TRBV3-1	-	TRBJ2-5	TGTGCCAGCAGCCAAGGGGACCGCCACCAAGAGACCCAGTACTTC	CASSQGDRHQETQYF
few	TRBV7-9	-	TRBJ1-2	TGTGCCAGCAGCCCAACAGGGAAGGGATTCGACTACACCTTC	CASSPTGKGFDYTF
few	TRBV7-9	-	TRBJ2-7	TGTGCCAGCAGCCAAAGCAGAGCCTACGAGCAGTACTTC	CASSQSRAYEQYF
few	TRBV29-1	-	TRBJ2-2	TGCAGCGTTGACCGCGAGGACTCCGGGGAGCTGTTTTTT	CSVDREDSGELFF
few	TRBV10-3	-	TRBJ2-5	TGTGCCATCAGAAACCCAGGGACCCAAGAGACCCAGTACTTC	CAIRNPGTQETQYF
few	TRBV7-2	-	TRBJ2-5	TGTGCCAGCAGCTTAGGAGAGTGGCAGACCCAGTACTTC	CASSLGEWQTQYF
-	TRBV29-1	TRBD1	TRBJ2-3	TGCAGCGTGCGCAGGACAGGGGATCTGACAGATACGCAGTATTTT	CSVRRTGDLTDTQYF
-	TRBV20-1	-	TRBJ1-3	TGCAGCGCACCTCTCCCGGGCTCTGGAAACACCATATATTTT	CSAPLPGSGNTIYF
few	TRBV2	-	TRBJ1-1	TGTGCCAGCATCCTTATGGACGGCCAAGCTTTCTTT	CASILMDGQAFF
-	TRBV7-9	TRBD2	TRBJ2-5	TGCGCCAGCAGCCAAGCACTAGCGGGAGCGAGACAAGAGACCCAGTACTTC	CASSQALAGARQETQYF
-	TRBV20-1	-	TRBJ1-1	TGCAGTGCTAGAGTTCTCCTCGCGGCAGCTTTCTTT	CSARVLLAAAFF
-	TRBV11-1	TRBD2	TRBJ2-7	TGTGCCAGCAGCCCAGAGCTAGCGGGGCCCTACGAGCAGTACTTC	CASSPELAGPYEQYF
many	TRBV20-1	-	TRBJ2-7	TGCAGTGCTCCCCAAGGGGGAAGAGGCTACGAGCAGTACTTC	CSAPQGGRGYEQYF